One and the same sample provided the 10 T cell receptor beta chains below, sequenced in a study of blood T cells in healthy people across ages. Combining a sample-barcoded 5' primer with a J-beta primer mix, a second PCR ran for 7 to 11 cycles. TCRdb called the 5' RACE reads again in MiXCR, with one record for every CDR3 protein. The sample has some 880,000 distinct CDR3 sequences, around 36% seen once; the top ten hold under 15%. Source material: blood. The receptors stem from a man between 18 and 35 years old in good health.

The chain carries TRBV6-9 and TRBJ2-1, with D possibly matching TRBD1 (6 bases). This CDR3 region has 17 residues. With 6 bases removed from V and 0 bases from J, the gap between germline ends came to 18 bases. Germline V gene data show CDR1 as MNHGY and CDR2 as SVAAGI. CDR3 protein: CASRSYRASLSYNEQFF. The CDR3 DNA sequence: TGTGCCAGCAGATCCTACAGGGCCTCCCTCTCCTACAATGAGCAGTTCTTC.

The chain has TRBV7-2 and TRBJ1-2; no firm D call. The V gene lost 7 bases and the J gene lost 0 bases, with 12 bases spanning the gap. Germline V gene lookup returns CDR1 SGHTA and CDR2 FQGNSA. The CDR3 spans 14 residues. CDR3 in DNA: TGTGCCAGCACCCCGGGCCCAGCTAACTATGGCTACACCTTC. This encodes CASTPGPANYGYTF.

The CDR3 region has the DNA TGCAGTGCTACCGGGACAGGGGGGAGCCGGGAGCAGTTCTTC. Translating it yields CSATGTGGSREQFF. The chain is built from TRBV20-1 and TRBJ2-1; TRBD1 aligns across 11 bases. With 4 bases clipped from V and 10 bases from J, the junction kept 9 bases outside the gene matches. The germline CDR1 and CDR2 sequences are DFQATT and SNEGSKA (reference sequence). The CDR3 totals 14 residues.

A word on this clonotype: This clone may be a read error of a much larger clone one base away. The chain combines TRBV28 with TRBJ2-1; 8 positions match TRBD2. The end of the DNA is better explained by TRBJ2-7, so the J call may be wrong. The CDR3 runs 16 residues. Per germline, CDR1 MDHEN and CDR2 SYDVKM. CDR3: CASSYPSGGAYNEQYF. The CDR3 DNA is TGTGCCAGCAGTTATCCCTCGGGGGGGGCATACAATGAGCAGTACTTC.

This CDR3 is CASSQVGSKNNEQFF. The CDR3 nucleotides read TGTGCCAGCAGCCAAGTAGGCAGCAAAAACAATGAGCAGTTCTTC. V gene TRBV4-2 combines with J gene TRBJ2-1; unclear D gene. The V gene's germline CDR1 is LGHNA and CDR2 YNFKEQ. This CDR3 contains 15 residues. Between the trimmed V and J ends, which lost 1 base and 5 bases, there was a span of 12 bases.

This sequence joins TRBV20-1 and TRBJ2-5; TRBD2 is a possible D gene (7 bases). The J call is doubtful: the DNA matches TRBJ2-7 better. This CDR3 has 12 amino acids. Germline loops: CDR1 DFQATT, CDR2 SNEGSKA (reference sequence). DNA for the CDR3: TGCAGTGCCCATCGGGGGGCCGCCGAGCAGTACTTC. It encodes CSAHRGAAEQYF.

This clonotype came up a few times. CDR3 amino acids: CASSFSAAYEQYF. DNA of the CDR3: TGTGCCAGCAGCTTCTCAGCAGCCTACGAGCAGTACTTC. The chain employs TRBV7-2 and TRBJ2-7; D uncertain. V gave up 3 bases and J gave up 2 bases, with 8 bases separating them. Per the germline V gene, CDR1 is SGHTA and CDR2 is FQGNSA. CDR3 size: 13 residues.

The chain is built from TRBV7-6 and TRBJ2-5; 9 bases agree with TRBD1. The J call may not be correct, given that the DNA end is closer to TRBJ2-7. The V gene's germline CDR1 is SGHVS and CDR2 FNYEAQ. The CDR3 has 14 amino acids. The CDR3 reads CASRRGQGIDEQYF. CDR3 bases: TGTGCCAGCAGAAGAGGACAGGGGATCGACGAGCAGTACTTC.

This clonotype was detected many times. This chain uses TRBV9 with TRBJ2-7, with D perhaps being TRBD1 or TRBD2 (6 bases each). The CDR3 is 15 residues long. Germline V lookup: CDR1 SGDLS, CDR2 YYNGEE. Trimming cost V 0 bases and J 0 bases, with 10 bases left between them. In nucleotides, the CDR3 is TGTGCCAGCAGCGTAGGCGGGACAATCTCCTACGAGCAGTACTTC. Translating gives CASSVGGTISYEQYF.

The table lists this clonotype with a count of one. V usage is TRBV5-1 and J usage is TRBJ2-5; 14 bases line up with TRBD2. The junction had 2 bases not matched to a gene; V was cut back by 4 bases and J by 3 bases. Germline CDR1 and CDR2: SGHRS and YFSETQ. This CDR3 comprises 15 residues. The DNA of the CDR3 is TGCGCCAGCAGCAAGGGACTAGCGGGAGAAGAGACCCAGTACTTC. It is translated as CASSKGLAGEETQYF.